Following are 17 T cell receptor beta chains from one sample sequenced in a study of cytomegalovirus exposure and HLA in healthy donors. Both 60 Vbeta primers and 13 Jbeta primers went into the PCR. The table came from immunoSEQ multiplex PCR; TCRdb's copy has only in-frame clones and leaves some out. The sample consists of under 45,000 clones, about 70% of them appearing once. Sequenced sample: PBMCs. These receptors originate from a man between 25 and 39 years old in good health and CMV-seronegative.

The J gene is TRBJ2-3, the V gene TRBV11-2, with 8 positions matching TRBD2. The CDR3 extends over 14 amino acids. With 3 bases clipped from V and 6 bases from J, the junction kept 5 bases outside the gene matches. Germline lookup yields CDR1 SGHAT and CDR2 FQNNGV. CDR3 sequence (DNA): TGTGCCAGCAGCTTTGGCGGGGGGCGCGATACGCAGTATTTT. This gives the protein CASSFGGGRDTQYF.

The genes are TRBV5-4 and TRBJ2-5, with TRBD2 identical over 16 bases. V dropped 4 bases and J dropped 5; count of bases not matched to a gene: 11. Germline CDR1 SGHNT, CDR2 YYREEE (reference sequence). CDR3 length equals 18 residues. The CDR3 DNA reads as TGTGCCAGCAGCCGCGGGACTAGCGGGGGGGCCGGCTGGGAGACCCAGTACTTC. It yields the protein CASSRGTSGGAGWETQYF. Based on the CDR3 plus reference TRBV5-4 and TRBJ2-5, the full variable domain is ETGVTQSPTHLIKTRGQQVTLRCSSQSGHNTVSWYQQALGQGPQFIFQYYREEENGRGNFPPRFSGLQFPNYSSELNVNALELDDSALYLCASSRGTSGGAGWETQYFGPGTRLLVL.

J is TRBJ1-1 and V is TRBV6-5; D unclear. Trimming cost V 7 bases and J 4 bases, with 13 bases left between them. This CDR3 spans 13 amino acids. Germline values: CDR1 MNHEY, CDR2 SVGAGI. CDR3 DNA: TGTGCCAGCACCATACTCGGGAGCACTGAAGCTTTCTTT. Protein: CASTILGSTEAFF.

The J gene is TRBJ2-7, the V gene TRBV7-8; TRBD1 matches 7 bases. V dropped 5 bases and J dropped 3; count of bases not matched to a gene: 4. Germline lookup yields CDR1 SGHVS and CDR2 FQNEAQ. The CDR3 is 13 residues long. CDR3 DNA sequence: TGTGCCAGCAGCACGGGACAGATCTACGAGCAGTACTTC. It specifies CASSTGQIYEQYF.

The J gene is TRBJ1-5, the V gene TRBV28; D is undetermined. Trimming shortened V by 4 bases and J by 7 bases, and 17 bases separated the two germline ends. CDR1 is MDHEN, CDR2 SYDVKM, per germline. CDR3 length: 15 amino acids. The CDR3 loop is CASSSRGKSLQPQHF. In DNA form, the CDR3 reads TGTGCCAGCAGTTCTCGGGGTAAAAGTTTACAGCCCCAGCATTTT.

The V gene is TRBV28, the J gene TRBJ2-1, with 10 bases fitting TRBD2. Germline V gene lookup returns CDR1 MDHEN and CDR2 SYDVKM. Unmatched junction bases numbered 7, after V lost 4 bases and J lost 4 bases. This CDR3 contains 16 residues. CDR3 loop: CASSSPSGGHYNEQFF. CDR3 sequence (DNA): TGTGCCAGCAGTTCCCCTAGCGGGGGCCATTACAATGAGCAGTTCTTC.

This clone was recorded only once. The chain joins TRBV10-3 to TRBJ1-1; D not certain. Trimming took 3 bases from V and 0 from J, leaving 11 bases between them. The CDR3 length is 15 residues. Germline V gives CDR1 ENHRY, CDR2 SYGVKD. The CDR3 DNA reads TGTGCCATCAGTGATTCCACAGAGATGAACACTGAAGCTTTCTTT. It yields the protein CAISDSTEMNTEAFF.

The V and J genes are TRBV25-1 and TRBJ2-5, with TRBD2 identical over 7 bases. The V and J ends lost 4 bases and 4 bases, in that order; junction bases with no gene match: 6. Per the germline V gene, CDR1 is MGHDK and CDR2 is SYGVNS. There are 14 residues in the CDR3. The CDR3, as DNA: TGTGCCAGCAGTGGGGGGGGAGGTCGAGAGACCCAGTACTTC. It yields the protein CASSGGGGRETQYF.

The chain has TRBV18 and TRBJ2-1; 7 bases agree with TRBD2. CDR1 KGHSH and CDR2 LQKENI come from the germline V gene. The CDR3 runs to 13 residues. V trimming: 1 base; J trimming: 9 bases; junction bases outside the gene matches: 3. This chain's CDR3 is CASSPQTGGEQFF. The CDR3 DNA reads TGTGCCAGCTCACCACAGACGGGGGGTGAGCAGTTCTTC.

This sequence joins TRBV2 and TRBJ1-5, with D maybe TRBD1 (6 bases). V gave up 8 bases and J gave up 4 bases, with 12 bases separating them. From germline, CDR1 is SNHLY and CDR2 FYNNEI. The CDR3 totals 13 residues. The CDR3 protein is CASGGQSNQPQHF. For the CDR3, the DNA is TGTGCCAGCGGAGGACAGAGTAATCAGCCCCAGCATTTT.

The CDR3 reads CASSLGQTYNSPLHF. The CDR3 DNA is TGTGCCAGCAGCTTAGGTCAAACCTATAATTCACCCCTCCACTTT. The chain joins TRBV11-2 to TRBJ1-6; D is unclear. The CDR3 loop spans 15 amino acids. The germline CDR1 and CDR2 sequences are SGHAT and FQNNGV. V lost 1 base, J lost 2 bases, and 6 bases lay in between.

The gene calls are TRBV9 and TRBJ2-5; D is possibly TRBD2 (5 bases). The CDR3 spans 13 residues. Per the germline V gene, CDR1 is SGDLS and CDR2 is YYNGEE. Trimming removed 0 bases at V and 11 bases at J, with 14 bases between. The CDR3 sequence: CASSVELDSPQYF. CDR3 DNA: TGTGCCAGCAGCGTAGAGTTGGACTCGCCACAGTACTTC.

The rearrangement uses TRBV4-3 and TRBJ1-2; D unclear. V lost 0 bases to trimming and J lost 5 bases, with 13 bases between them. The CDR3 consists of 15 residues. Germline CDR1 LGHNA, CDR2 YSLEER. The CDR3 nucleotides are TGCGCCAGCAGCCAAGATGTCGGGGTTGTGTATGGCTACACCTTC. Its protein product is CASSQDVGVVYGYTF.

This clone has just one count. The V call is TRBV13, the J call TRBJ1-4, with 10 bases lining up with TRBD1. CDR1 is PRHDT and CDR2 is FYEKMQ in the germline V gene (reference sequence). This CDR3 is 15 amino acids long. The junction had 7 bases not matched to a gene; V was cut back by 5 bases and J by 7 bases. The CDR3 protein is CASSTDRGQGEKLFF. As DNA, the CDR3 is TGTGCCAGCAGCACCGACAGGGGGCAAGGTGAAAAACTGTTTTTT. Using reference TRBV13 and TRBJ1-4 for the parts outside the CDR3, the full variable domain is AAGVIQSPRHLIKEKRETATLKCYPIPRHDTVYWYQQGPGQDPQFLISFYEKMQSDKGSIPDRFSAQQFSDYHSELNMSSLELGDSALYFCASSTDRGQGEKLFFGSGTQLSVL.

V and J are TRBV28 and TRBJ2-7; D is unclear. The V gene lost 2 bases and the J gene lost 2 bases, with 7 bases spanning the gap. CDR3 length: 13 residues. Germline CDR1 reads MDHEN; CDR2 reads SYDVKM. The CDR3 reads CASSLAYPYEQYF. The CDR3 DNA is TGTGCCAGCAGTTTAGCCTATCCCTACGAGCAGTACTTC.

The chain employs TRBV10-3 and TRBJ2-3, with D possibly TRBD1 on 6 matching bases. CDR3 length: 15 residues. Trimming stripped 8 bases from V and 2 bases from J, with 17 bases between. Germline CDR1 reads ENHRY; CDR2 reads SYGVKD. The CDR3 here is CAIRPGTGYTDTQYF. The CDR3 DNA follows: TGTGCCATCCGACCTGGCACAGGGTACACAGATACGCAGTATTTT.

The chain has TRBV28 and TRBJ1-2; 7 nucleotides agree with TRBD1. This CDR3 has 14 residues. V trimming: 5 bases; J trimming: 3 bases; junction bases outside the gene matches: 6. Germline CDR1 is MDHEN and CDR2 is SYDVKM. CDR3 loop: CASSRTGDDYGYTF. CDR3 nucleotides: TGTGCCAGCAGTCGTACAGGGGATGACTATGGCTACACCTTC.